Listed below are T cell receptor beta chains from one sample, sequenced in a study of radiation and T cells in renal cell carcinoma. Only in-frame clones appear in the TCRdb table, and some are missing; sequencing was by immunoSEQ multiplex PCR. The repertoire holds 120,000 to 150,000 clones, with roughly 83% as singletons. Here the sequenced sample was blood, taken from a patient whose treatment included radiotherapy and nephrectomy. These TCRs come from a woman aged 50 to 60 with renal cell carcinoma. The CDR3 runs from the conserved cysteine through the conserved F or W.

J | V | CDR3
TRBJ1-6 | TRBV5-1 | CASSLNRGAVGSPLHF
TRBJ1-2 | TRBV5-1 | CASSLVGQGIGGYTF
TRBJ2-3 | TRBV9 | CASSEEPDTDTQYF
TRBJ1-1 | TRBV5-1 | CASSPRSDRDGTEAFF
TRBJ2-5 | TRBV4-2 | CASSDRLAGGETQYF
TRBJ2-3 | TRBV5-1 | CASSLSGSPDTQYF
TRBJ2-3 | TRBV9 | CASSVASLDTDTQYF
TRBJ2-3 | TRBV10-1 | CASSDSGQGTDTQYF
TRBJ2-7 | TRBV5-1 | CASGTGTGGYEQYF
TRBJ2-7 | TRBV4-3 | CASSHTSTGRNEQYF
TRBJ2-7 | TRBV7-2 | CASSPRGASEKYEQYF
TRBJ2-3 | TRBV5-1 | CASSLGAGQDTQYF
TRBJ1-2 | TRBV11-2 | CASSLGHSKDGYTF
TRBJ2-1 | TRBV6-5 | CASSYQQGEYNEQFF
TRBJ2-1 | TRBV7-2 | CASSLEGGSSSYNEQFF
TRBJ2-7 | TRBV6-5 | CASRQGGEENEQYF
TRBJ1-1 | TRBV9 | CASSVEVGVGYTEAFF
TRBJ2-7 | TRBV4-3 | CASSQDLPGASYEQYF
TRBJ1-2 | TRBV6-5 | CASTTGTRVHGYTF
TRBJ2-7 | TRBV15 | CATSSPGTGSEEQYF
TRBJ2-2 | TRBV25-1 | CASMDGRNTGELFF
TRBJ1-1 | TRBV7-8 | CASSKLPGDTEAFF
TRBJ2-5 | TRBV11-2 | CASSLGYETQYF
TRBJ2-7 | TRBV7-2 | CASSSTGRGEQYF
TRBJ2-1 | TRBV5-4 | CASSLFLSYNEQFF
TRBJ2-5 | TRBV5-1 | CASSWTSGTGSPQYF
TRBJ2-5 | TRBV7-9 | CASSQSRTVQETQYF
TRBJ2-7 | TRBV10-1 | CASSESQGPSYEQYF
TRBJ1-4 | TRBV6-7 | CASSSPLEIEKLFF
TRBJ1-2 | TRBV28 | CASSTPREPNYGYTF
TRBJ1-5 | TRBV18 | CASSTTGSNQPQHF
TRBJ1-3 | TRBV7-2 | CASSRQDSGNTIYF
TRBJ2-3 | TRBV5-1 | CASSSAGTTSTDTQYF
TRBJ1-3 | TRBV7-2 | CASSLGGTGGGRGKNTIYF
TRBJ2-7 | TRBV15 | CATSRDSTYEQYF
TRBJ1-1 | TRBV5-1 | CASKLGRESAEAFF
TRBJ1-2 | TRBV29-1 | CSAGSGARGYTF
TRBJ2-2 | TRBV30 | CAWELAGALNTGELFF
TRBJ2-7 | TRBV19 | CASSPATGPYEQYF
TRBJ2-7 | TRBV11-3 | CASSGGGGAYEQYF
TRBJ2-7 | TRBV5-1 | CASSSQGVGYEQYF